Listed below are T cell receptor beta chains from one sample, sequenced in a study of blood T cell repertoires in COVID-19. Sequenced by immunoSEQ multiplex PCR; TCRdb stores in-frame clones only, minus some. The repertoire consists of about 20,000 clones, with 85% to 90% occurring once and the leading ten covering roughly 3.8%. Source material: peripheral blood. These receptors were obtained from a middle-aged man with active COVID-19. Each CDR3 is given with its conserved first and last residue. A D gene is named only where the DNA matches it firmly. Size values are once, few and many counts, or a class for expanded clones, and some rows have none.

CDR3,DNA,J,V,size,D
CSVEDLGSGANVLTF,TGCAGCGTTGAAGATCTCGGCTCTGGGGCCAACGTCCTGACTTTC,TRBJ2-6,TRBV29-1,.,.
CASSRTLLTPNTGELFF,TGCGCCAGCAGCCGAACCCTCCTTACTCCGAACACCGGGGAGCTGTTTTTT,TRBJ2-2,TRBV4-3,.,.
CASSAGTLNNEQFF,TGCGCCAGCAGTGCCGGGACTCTCAACAATGAGCAGTTCTTC,TRBJ2-1,TRBV5-1,once,.
CASSIRQAPYGYTF,TGTGCCAGTAGTATTCGTCAGGCCCCCTATGGCTACACCTTC,TRBJ1-2,TRBV19,few,.
CASSQQGQNYGYTF,TGTGCCAGCAGCCAGCAAGGACAGAACTATGGCTACACCTTC,TRBJ1-2,TRBV21-1,once,.
CASSLVSGTGGRYGYTF,TGCGCCAGCAGCTTGGTTTCCGGGACAGGGGGCCGGTATGGCTACACCTTC,TRBJ1-2,TRBV5-1,once,TRBD1
CASSSSQGTGTGLDTIYF,TGTGCCAGCAGCTCATCGCAGGGGACCGGGACAGGGCTTGACACCATATATTTT,TRBJ1-3,TRBV7-3,.,TRBD1
CASSLGQPEAFF,TGTGCCAGCAGCCTGGGACAGCCAGAAGCTTTCTTT,TRBJ1-1,TRBV7-9,.,TRBD1
CASSQGEVGKLFF,TGTGCCAGCAGCCAGGGGGAGGTCGGAAAACTGTTTTTT,TRBJ1-4,TRBV12-3/TRBV12-4,.,TRBD1
CASSTGLAGGQETQYF,TGTGCCAGCAGCACCGGACTAGCGGGGGGCCAAGAGACCCAGTACTTC,TRBJ2-5,TRBV21-1,.,.
CASSSFDRANTF,TGTGCCAGCAGTTCCTTCGACAGGGCAAACACCTTC,TRBJ1-2,TRBV2,.,TRBD1
CSVETGLRNTIYF,TGCAGCGTGGAAACAGGGTTAAGAAACACCATATATTTT,TRBJ1-3,TRBV29-1,.,.
CASSPAAPPPQHF,TGTGCCAGCAGTCCCGCGGCACCACCCCCCCAGCATTTT,TRBJ1-5,TRBV12-3/TRBV12-4,once,.
CASSQEVGAVEYF,TGTGCCAGCAGCCAAGAGGTGGGGGCAGTTGAGTATTTT,TRBJ2-3,TRBV3-1/TRBV3-2,.,.
CASSEDGSSYNEQFF,TGTGCCAGCAGCGAGGACGGGAGCTCCTACAATGAGCAGTTCTTC,TRBJ2-1,TRBV9,.,.
CASTPVGNTGELFF,TGTGCCAGCACCCCCGTCGGGAACACCGGGGAGCTGTTTTTT,TRBJ2-2,TRBV6-2/TRBV6-3,.,.
CASSQRTGLNYGYTF,TGTGCCAGCAGTCAAAGGACAGGTTTGAACTATGGCTACACCTTC,TRBJ1-2,TRBV6-5,once,TRBD1
CASRDLGEASTDTQYF,TGTGCCAGTAGGGACCTTGGGGAGGCGAGCACAGATACGCAGTATTTT,TRBJ2-3,TRBV19,.,.
CASSYLGSGGYTGELFF,TGTGCCAGCAGTTACCTGGGAAGCGGGGGGTACACCGGGGAGCTGTTTTTT,TRBJ2-2,TRBV27,once,TRBD2
CASSPGTGYGNTIYF,TGTGCCAGCAGCCCCGGGACAGGGTACGGAAACACCATATATTTT,TRBJ1-3,TRBV7-2,.,TRBD1
CASRSQDRIYEQYF,TGTGCCAGCAGATCCCAGGACAGAATATACGAGCAGTACTTC,TRBJ2-7,TRBV28,once,.
CASSEGDRDTDTQYF,TGTGCCAGCAGTGAAGGGGACAGGGACACAGATACGCAGTATTTT,TRBJ2-3,TRBV6-4,few,TRBD1
CASNRLRGTGELFF,TGTGCCAGCAACCGATTAAGGGGGACCGGGGAGCTGTTTTTT,TRBJ2-2,TRBV7-2,.,.